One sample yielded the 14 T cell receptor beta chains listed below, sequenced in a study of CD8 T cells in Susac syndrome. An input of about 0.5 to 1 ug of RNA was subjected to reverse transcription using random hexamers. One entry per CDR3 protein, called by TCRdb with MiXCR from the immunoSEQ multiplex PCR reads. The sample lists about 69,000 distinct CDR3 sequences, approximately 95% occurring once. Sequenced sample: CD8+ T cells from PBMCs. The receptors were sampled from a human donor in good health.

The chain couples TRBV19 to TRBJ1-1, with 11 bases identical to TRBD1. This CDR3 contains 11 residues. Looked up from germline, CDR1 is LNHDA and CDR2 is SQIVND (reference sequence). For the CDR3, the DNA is TGTGCGACGGACAGGGGGCCCGAAGCTTTCTTT. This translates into CATDRGPEAFF.

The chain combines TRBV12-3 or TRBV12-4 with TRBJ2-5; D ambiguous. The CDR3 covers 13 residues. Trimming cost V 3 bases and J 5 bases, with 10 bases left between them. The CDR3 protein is CASSFLVSETQYF. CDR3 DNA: TGTGCCAGCAGTTTTCTAGTTTCGGAGACCCAGTACTTC.

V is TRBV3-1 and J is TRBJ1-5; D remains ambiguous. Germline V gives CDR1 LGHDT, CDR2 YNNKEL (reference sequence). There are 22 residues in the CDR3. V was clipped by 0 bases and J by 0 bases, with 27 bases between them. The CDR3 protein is CASSQDLRVVGGRKYSNQPQHF. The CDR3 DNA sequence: TGTGCCAGCAGCCAAGATCTACGTGTTGTTGGAGGACGGAAATATAGCAATCAGCCCCAGCATTTT. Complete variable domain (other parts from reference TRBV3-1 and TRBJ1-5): DTAVSQTPKYLVTQMGNDKSIKCEQNLGHDTMYWYKQDSKKFLKIMFSYNNKELIINETVPNRFSPKSPDKAHLNLHINSLELGDSAVYFCASSQDLRVVGGRKYSNQPQHFGDGTRLSIL.

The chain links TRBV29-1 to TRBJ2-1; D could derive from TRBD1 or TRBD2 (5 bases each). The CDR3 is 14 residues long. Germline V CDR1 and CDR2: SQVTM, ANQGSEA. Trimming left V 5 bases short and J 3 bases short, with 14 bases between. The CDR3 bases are TGCAGCGTTCGATGGGCAGGGAGCTACAATGAGCAGTTCTTC. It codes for CSVRWAGSYNEQFF.

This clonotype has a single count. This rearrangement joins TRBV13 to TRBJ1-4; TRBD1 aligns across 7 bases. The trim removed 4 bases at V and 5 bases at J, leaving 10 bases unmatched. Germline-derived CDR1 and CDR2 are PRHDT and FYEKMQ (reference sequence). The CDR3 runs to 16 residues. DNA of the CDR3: TGTGCCAGCAGCTATACGTTGACAGGGCCGAATGAAAAACTGTTTTTT. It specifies CASSYTLTGPNEKLFF.

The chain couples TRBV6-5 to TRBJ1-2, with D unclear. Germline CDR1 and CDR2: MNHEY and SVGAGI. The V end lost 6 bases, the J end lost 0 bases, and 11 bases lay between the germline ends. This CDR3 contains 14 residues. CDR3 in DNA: TGTGCCAGCAGCCCGACGGGAGCTAACTATGGCTACACCTTC. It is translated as CASSPTGANYGYTF.

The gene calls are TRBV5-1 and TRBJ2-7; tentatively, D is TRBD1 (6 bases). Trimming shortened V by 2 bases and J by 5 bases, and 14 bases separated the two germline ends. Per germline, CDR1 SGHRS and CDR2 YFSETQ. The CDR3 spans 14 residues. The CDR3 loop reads CASSFLGAADEQYF. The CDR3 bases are TGCGCCAGCAGCTTCCTGGGGGCCGCCGACGAGCAGTACTTC.

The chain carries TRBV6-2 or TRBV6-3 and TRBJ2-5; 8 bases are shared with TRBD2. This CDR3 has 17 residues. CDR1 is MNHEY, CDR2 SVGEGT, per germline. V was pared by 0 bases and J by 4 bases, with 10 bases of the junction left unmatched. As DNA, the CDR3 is TGTGCCAGCAGTTACTCGACGAGCGGGGGTCGGGTAGAGACCCAGTACTTC. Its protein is CASSYSTSGGRVETQYF.

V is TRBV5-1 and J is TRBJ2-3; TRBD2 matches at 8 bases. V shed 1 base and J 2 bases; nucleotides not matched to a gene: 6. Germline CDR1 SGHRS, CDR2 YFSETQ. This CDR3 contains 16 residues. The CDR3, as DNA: TGCGCCAGCAGCTTGCCAGCGGGGGACTCCACAGATACGCAGTATTTT. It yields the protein CASSLPAGDSTDTQYF.

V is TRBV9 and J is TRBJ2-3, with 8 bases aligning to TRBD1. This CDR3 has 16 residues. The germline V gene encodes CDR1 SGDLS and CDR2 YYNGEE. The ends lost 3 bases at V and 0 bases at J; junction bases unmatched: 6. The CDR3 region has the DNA TGTGCCAGCAGCGCTCTAAGGACAGGGAGCACAGATACGCAGTATTTT. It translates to CASSALRTGSTDTQYF.

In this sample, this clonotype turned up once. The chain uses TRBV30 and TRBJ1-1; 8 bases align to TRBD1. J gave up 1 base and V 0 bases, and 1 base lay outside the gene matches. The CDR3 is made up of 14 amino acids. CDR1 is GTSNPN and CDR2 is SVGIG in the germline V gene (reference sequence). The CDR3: CAWSVGTGNTEAFF. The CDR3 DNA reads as TGTGCCTGGAGTGTAGGGACAGGGAACACTGAAGCTTTCTTT.

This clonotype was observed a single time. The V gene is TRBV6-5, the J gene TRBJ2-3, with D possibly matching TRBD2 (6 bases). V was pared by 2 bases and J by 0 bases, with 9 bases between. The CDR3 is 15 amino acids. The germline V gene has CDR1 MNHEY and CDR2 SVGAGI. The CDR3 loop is CASSYEAGSTDTQYF. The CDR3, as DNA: TGTGCCAGCAGTTACGAAGCGGGTAGCACAGATACGCAGTATTTT.

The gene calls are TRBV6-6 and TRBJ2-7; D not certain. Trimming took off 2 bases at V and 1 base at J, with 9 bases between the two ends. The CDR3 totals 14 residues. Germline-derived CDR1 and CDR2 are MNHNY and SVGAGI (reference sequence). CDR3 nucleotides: TGTGCCAGCAGTTACGCCGACCAGTCCTACGAGCAGTACGTC. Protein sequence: CASSYADQSYEQYV.

The CDR3 nucleotides are TGTGCCTGGAGTCCTATCAGGGGGCTGAACACTGAAGCTTTCTTT. Its protein product is CAWSPIRGLNTEAFF. The chain has TRBV30 and TRBJ1-1, with 8 bases aligning to TRBD1. CDR3 length: 15 amino acids. The V gene's germline CDR1 is GTSNPN and CDR2 SVGIG (reference sequence). V lost 2 bases and J lost 0; bases outside the gene matches: 5.